These T cell receptor beta chains were read from a single sample in a study of patients and donors after allogeneic stem cell transplantation. TCRdb itself ran the RT-PCR reads through MiXCR, one entry per CDR3 protein. Of about a million distinct CDR3 sequences listed, roughly 17% were seen once; the top ten hold 5% to 6.5%. The sequenced material came from blood, either unsorted or a sorted T cell fraction (not recorded which). The receptors here all came from a human donor who was either an allogeneic HSCT recipient or a stem cell or donor lymphocyte infusion donor (not recorded which). It is not recorded whose cells these are; they may come from a transplant donor. CDR3s include the opening cysteine and the closing phenylalanine or tryptophan. The D gene is left open where the match is weak. The listing skips clone size in some rows; elsewhere it reads once, few, many or a size class.

TRBJ1-1	NA	NA	TRBV6-1	TGTGCCAGCAGAAGTTTACCTCTCGGGCGGGGGTCGATGAACACTGAAGCTTTCTTT	CASRSLPLGRGSMNTEAFF
TRBJ2-3	few	NA	TRBV7-3	TGTGCCAGCAGCTTAACTTCTAGCCGGGCCTCCCATACGCAGTATTTT	CASSLTSSRASHTQYF
TRBJ1-2	NA	NA	TRBV20-1	TGCAGTGCAGGCTATGGCTACACCTTC	CSAGYGYTF
TRBJ2-1	few	TRBD1	TRBV4-3	TGCGCCAGCAGCCCCGGACAGGGGGCAGGAGAGCAGTTCTTC	CASSPGQGAGEQFF
TRBJ2-5	NA	TRBD2	TRBV20-1	TGCAGTGCTGAAACTAGCGAGACCCGGGGGAGAGAGACCCAGTACTTC	CSAETSETRGRETQYF
TRBJ2-7	NA	NA	TRBV15	TGTGCCACCAGCAACTCAGAGCACAGCTACGAGCAGTACTTC	CATSNSEHSYEQYF
TRBJ1-5	NA	NA	TRBV30	TGTGCCTGGAGTATAAATACGCAGGGGAATCAGCCCCAGCATTTT	CAWSINTQGNQPQHF
TRBJ1-1	NA	NA	TRBV27	TGTGCCAGCAGTTTAAGAGGGTTGAGGAACACTGAAGCTTTCTTT	CASSLRGLRNTEAFF
TRBJ2-3	many	TRBD2	TRBV12-3/TRBV12-4	TGTGCCAGCAGTTACCCGGGACTAGGTCCAGATACGCAGTATTTT	CASSYPGLGPDTQYF
TRBJ1-5	NA	NA	TRBV28	TGTGCCAGCAGTTCAATCAATCAGCCCCAGCATTTT	CASSSINQPQHF
TRBJ1-1	few	NA	TRBV12-3/TRBV12-4	TGTGCCAGCAGAGCGGGACACTTGAACACTGAAGCTTTCTTT	CASRAGHLNTEAFF
TRBJ2-2	few	NA	TRBV5-1	TGCGCCAGCAGCTTGTCGCAAGCCGGGGAGCTGTTTTTT	CASSLSQAGELFF
TRBJ2-2	few	NA	TRBV4-3	TGCGCCAGCAGCCAGGACTGGACCGGGGAGCTGTTTTTT	CASSQDWTGELFF
TRBJ1-6	few	NA	TRBV6-1	TGTGCCAGCAGTCGACGACAGGCTGGCAATTCACCCCTCCACTTT	CASSRRQAGNSPLHF
TRBJ2-5	once	TRBD1	TRBV2	TGTGCCAGCAGTACACGGACAGGGGGTTTGACCCAGTACTTC	CASSTRTGGLTQYF
TRBJ2-5	NA	TRBD2	TRBV5-4	TGTGCCAGCAGCTTGAGCGGACTAGCTCCCTCCCAGTACTTC	CASSLSGLAPSQYF
TRBJ2-7	NA	TRBD1	TRBV20-1	TGCAGTGCTACACAACTAATAACAGGGGCGAACGAGCAGTACTTC	CSATQLITGANEQYF
TRBJ1-2	NA	NA	TRBV20-1	TGCAGTGCTAGGCGAGGGTTGGGCTACACCTTC	CSARRGLGYTF
TRBJ2-7	NA	NA	TRBV6-1	TGTGCCAGCAGCCGGGACGGAATCTCCTACGAGCAGTACTTC	CASSRDGISYEQYF
TRBJ2-2	NA	NA	TRBV3-1	TGTGCCAGCAGCCAGTCTTCCAACACCGGGGAGCTGTTTTTT	CASSQSSNTGELFF
TRBJ2-7	few	NA	TRBV4-2	TGTGCCAGCAGCCAAGCAAAACAGTACAACTACGAGCAGTACTTC	CASSQAKQYNYEQYF
TRBJ2-7	NA	TRBD1	TRBV30	TGTGCCTGGAGCAGGGACAGTACCTACGAGCAGTACTTC	CAWSRDSTYEQYF